This is a list of T cell receptor beta chains from one sample in a study of blood T cell repertoires in COVID-19. Some clones are missing from TCRdb's copy, which holds only in-frame ones; the method was immunoSEQ multiplex PCR. The sample holds some 280,000 clones, about 91% seen once. Sequencing was done on a sample of peripheral blood. These receptors were obtained from a woman aged 60-70 years with acute or convalescent COVID-19. Each CDR3 is given without its conserved first and last residue. Fields, in order: V gene, J gene, CDR3 protein.

v_call: TRBV28; j_call: TRBJ1-2; cdr3_aa: ASSFQPLITGGT
v_call: TRBV10-3; j_call: TRBJ1-1; cdr3_aa: AISDFNRNTEAF
v_call: TRBV6-5; j_call: TRBJ1-1; cdr3_aa: ASRLTQDTEAF
v_call: TRBV5-1; j_call: TRBJ1-2; cdr3_aa: ASSSRTGSNYGYT
v_call: TRBV29-1; j_call: TRBJ2-5; cdr3_aa: SVSGRGIGETQY
v_call: TRBV3-1/TRBV3-2; j_call: TRBJ2-1; cdr3_aa: ASRPGTSGRNEQF
v_call: TRBV30; j_call: TRBJ1-1; cdr3_aa: AWINGAEGTEAF
v_call: TRBV20-1; j_call: TRBJ1-1; cdr3_aa: SASNRDSHEAF
v_call: TRBV28; j_call: TRBJ1-1; cdr3_aa: ASSPGQLNTEAF
v_call: TRBV5-8; j_call: TRBJ2-5; cdr3_aa: ASSSSGVAGVETQY
v_call: TRBV6-2/TRBV6-3; j_call: TRBJ1-2; cdr3_aa: ASSFPGGGGYGYT
v_call: TRBV3-1/TRBV3-2; j_call: TRBJ2-2; cdr3_aa: ASSLSGRAETGELF
v_call: TRBV6-5; j_call: TRBJ1-1; cdr3_aa: ASSYRGRGTEAF
v_call: TRBV29-1; j_call: TRBJ2-2; cdr3_aa: SVGQANTGELF
v_call: TRBV5-1; j_call: TRBJ1-1; cdr3_aa: ASSLEGQARNTEAF
v_call: TRBV7-9; j_call: TRBJ1-6; cdr3_aa: ASSLEGTDNSPLH
v_call: TRBV7-9; j_call: TRBJ2-5; cdr3_aa: ASSYLAGMKQETQY
v_call: TRBV28; j_call: TRBJ1-5; cdr3_aa: ASSLQDRGFYLGNQPQH
v_call: TRBV7-2; j_call: TRBJ1-2; cdr3_aa: ASSPRTGGGYGYT
v_call: TRBV7-2; j_call: TRBJ2-2; cdr3_aa: ALIGPFPSAGHTGELF
v_call: TRBV21-1; j_call: TRBJ2-7; cdr3_aa: ASSKKADLSGLFADYEQY
v_call: TRBV4-2; j_call: TRBJ2-1; cdr3_aa: ASSQEEWAGRRDEQF
v_call: TRBV27; j_call: TRBJ2-3; cdr3_aa: ASTVPGLLTDTQY
v_call: TRBV3-1/TRBV3-2; j_call: TRBJ1-2; cdr3_aa: ASSWGQENYGYT
v_call: TRBV5-8; j_call: TRBJ1-5; cdr3_aa: ASSPRPGNSNQPQH
v_call: TRBV9; j_call: TRBJ2-1; cdr3_aa: ASSVARLADSYNEQF
v_call: TRBV7-2; j_call: TRBJ2-7; cdr3_aa: ASSLANYEQY
v_call: TRBV7-2; j_call: TRBJ1-5; cdr3_aa: ASSLVGDQPQH
v_call: TRBV7-9; j_call: TRBJ1-1; cdr3_aa: ASSLGDRNTEAF
v_call: TRBV24-1; j_call: TRBJ2-2; cdr3_aa: ATSVLDRDTGELF
v_call: TRBV3-1/TRBV3-2; j_call: TRBJ2-5; cdr3_aa: ASSQSGTGLQETQY
v_call: TRBV19; j_call: TRBJ1-2; cdr3_aa: ASRRGQIYGYT
v_call: TRBV18; j_call: TRBJ1-2; cdr3_aa: ASSPDTFFADYT
v_call: TRBV5-5; j_call: TRBJ2-7; cdr3_aa: ASNIADRSRYEQY
v_call: TRBV5-1; j_call: TRBJ2-3; cdr3_aa: ASSLGLAGVLDTQY
v_call: TRBV5-1; j_call: TRBJ2-7; cdr3_aa: ASKGSGEQY
v_call: TRBV4-2; j_call: TRBJ2-7; cdr3_aa: ASSQATTGGSYEQY
v_call: TRBV28; j_call: TRBJ2-3; cdr3_aa: ASSLPGTSGRGGSRDTQY
v_call: TRBV9; j_call: TRBJ2-1; cdr3_aa: ASSVGTRADNEQF
v_call: TRBV29-1; j_call: TRBJ2-3; cdr3_aa: SVGSGSGVDTQY
v_call: TRBV3-1/TRBV3-2; j_call: TRBJ1-6; cdr3_aa: ASSLTGGDSPLH
v_call: TRBV11-2; j_call: TRBJ2-2; cdr3_aa: ASSLVAGGPVVGELF
v_call: TRBV7-9; j_call: TRBJ1-1; cdr3_aa: ASSRTGRTEAF
v_call: TRBV10-3; j_call: TRBJ2-3; cdr3_aa: AISEPPTIGTGTDTQY
v_call: TRBV7-3; j_call: TRBJ2-1; cdr3_aa: ASSPQAGVSYNEQF
v_call: TRBV7-3; j_call: TRBJ1-2; cdr3_aa: ASSLIPGQTGT
v_call: TRBV7-8; j_call: TRBJ1-2; cdr3_aa: ASSSPGTNLPGYT
v_call: TRBV9; j_call: TRBJ2-3; cdr3_aa: ASTLEGGRTDTQY
v_call: TRBV3-1/TRBV3-2; j_call: TRBJ1-1; cdr3_aa: ASSQVYRGSEAF
v_call: TRBV28; j_call: TRBJ2-1; cdr3_aa: AAFRQGSYNEQF
v_call: TRBV5-4; j_call: TRBJ2-5; cdr3_aa: ASSLRGGFGETQY
v_call: TRBV6-6; j_call: TRBJ2-7; cdr3_aa: ASNYRGVYEQY
v_call: TRBV5-4; j_call: TRBJ2-7; cdr3_aa: ASSLPGTGQSEQY
v_call: TRBV2; j_call: TRBJ1-5; cdr3_aa: ASSEYVNQPQH